A selection of T cell receptor beta chains follows, all from one sample in a study of blood T cells in healthy people across ages. In TCRdb, the 5' RACE reads were re-called with MiXCR into one record per CDR3 protein. The top ten clones hold about 0.72% of a sample with some 1,000,000 distinct CDR3 sequences, almost 25% of them seen once. These same data were also listed under a study on T cells of mothers and their children.

The sample was blood. These receptors were taken from a girl aged 2 to 10 in good health. The CDR3 runs from the conserved cysteine through the conserved F or W. The D gene is left open where the match is weak. Rows give clone size only sometimes, using once, few, many, or a class for an expanded clone.

d_gene,v_gene,j_gene,abundance,CDR3aa,CDR3nt
.,TRBV12-3/TRBV12-4,TRBJ2-3,few,CASSPPFAGQYF,TGTGCCAGCAGCCCTCCATTCGCAGGGCAGTATTTT
.,TRBV11-2,TRBJ2-1,few,CASSFRGSLNEQFF,TGTGCCAGCAGCTTTAGAGGGTCCTTAAATGAGCAGTTCTTC
.,TRBV5-4,TRBJ2-3,.,CASSIRGATDTQYF,TGTGCCAGCAGCATACGGGGGGCCACAGATACGCAGTATTTT
.,TRBV3-1,TRBJ1-1,few,CASSLYGGGNTEAFF,TGTGCCAGCAGCCTCTACGGAGGGGGGAACACTGAAGCTTTCTTT
TRBD2,TRBV10-3,TRBJ2-5,.,CAISAGDGETQYF,TGCGCCATCAGTGCGGGAGACGGGGAGACCCAGTACTTC
.,TRBV19,TRBJ1-2,few,CASSPEERRGYTF,TGTGCCAGTAGTCCTGAAGAAAGGCGAGGCTACACCTTC
TRBD1,TRBV18,TRBJ2-7,.,CASSSDRDWPYEQYF,TGTGCCAGCTCATCCGACAGGGATTGGCCCTACGAGCAGTACTTC
.,TRBV29-1,TRBJ1-2,few,CSVALGDKEIFYGYTF,TGCAGCGTTGCCTTAGGGGACAAGGAAATCTTCTATGGCTACACCTTC
.,TRBV19,TRBJ2-1,.,CASSRHGEGSSYNEQFF,TGTGCCAGTAGTAGACACGGCGAGGGAAGCTCCTACAATGAGCAGTTCTTC
.,TRBV29-1,TRBJ1-1,.,CSVARPAGSSTEAFF,TGCAGCGTTGCAAGGCCCGCGGGGAGTTCCACTGAAGCTTTCTTT
.,TRBV9,TRBJ1-1,.,CASSAGVGTEAFF,TGTGCCAGCAGCGCGGGGGTCGGCACTGAAGCTTTCTTT
.,TRBV9,TRBJ2-7,.,CASSVAGGLGYERYF,TGTGCCAGCAGCGTAGCGGGGGGCCTTGGCTACGAGCGGTACTTC
.,TRBV7-9,TRBJ2-1,.,CASSLALGNNEQFF,TGTGCCAGCAGCTTAGCACTGGGAAACAATGAGCAGTTCTTC
.,TRBV12-3/TRBV12-4,TRBJ2-1,.,CASCQSGVEQFF,TGTGCCAGCTGTCAAAGTGGAGTTGAGCAGTTCTTC
TRBD2,TRBV7-9,TRBJ2-3,once,CASSLGPASGDTDTQYF,TGTGCCAGCAGCTTAGGTCCGGCTAGCGGGGACACAGATACGCAGTATTTT
.,TRBV7-9,TRBJ2-4,many,CASSLSPGAKNIQYF,TGTGCCAGCAGCTTGAGCCCTGGGGCCAAAAACATTCAGTACTTC
.,TRBV7-9,TRBJ2-3,.,CASSFTGFTDTQYF,TGTGCCAGCAGCTTCACAGGGTTTACAGATACGCAGTATTTT
.,TRBV24-1,TRBJ1-1,.,CATSDLAGDEAFF,TGTGCCACCAGTGATTTGGCCGGGGATGAAGCTTTCTTT
TRBD1,TRBV9,TRBJ2-1,few,CASSVVGQGSNEQFF,TGTGCCAGCAGCGTGGTGGGACAGGGTTCCAATGAGCAGTTCTTC
TRBD1,TRBV7-6,TRBJ2-1,few,CASSFQGARDNEQFF,TGTGCCAGCAGCTTTCAGGGGGCGCGGGATAATGAGCAGTTCTTC
TRBD2,TRBV11-2,TRBJ2-3,.,CASSLPTSGRGGTDTQYF,TGTGCCAGCAGCTTACCGACTAGCGGGAGAGGCGGCACAGATACGCAGTATTTT
.,TRBV29-1,TRBJ1-2,.,CSVEDRYGGGYTF,TGCAGCGTTGAAGATCGGTATGGGGGCGGCTACACCTTC
.,TRBV7-2,TRBJ2-5,few,CANSLTPGRQPQYF,TGTGCCAACAGCTTAACTCCGGGACGCCAACCCCAGTACTTC
.,TRBV7-2,TRBJ2-7,few,CASSSRGLDEQYF,TGTGCCAGCAGCTCTAGGGGGTTGGACGAGCAGTACTTC
.,TRBV28,TRBJ1-1,few,CASSLGSGITEAFF,TGTGCCAGCAGTTTAGGGTCAGGGATAACTGAAGCTTTCTTT
TRBD1,TRBV18,TRBJ1-2,.,CASSLRQGSDGYTF,TGTGCCAGCTCACTAAGACAGGGGAGCGATGGCTACACCTTC
.,TRBV3-1,TRBJ2-5,.,CASSQRTRGTQYF,TGTGCCAGCAGCCAACGAACTCGGGGGACCCAGTACTTC
.,TRBV4-1,TRBJ1-1,.,CASSQEFGLNTEAFF,TGCGCCAGCAGCCAAGAGTTTGGGTTGAACACTGAAGCTTTCTTT
TRBD2,TRBV7-6,TRBJ2-5,few,CASSPRAGGSETQYF,TGTGCCAGCAGCCCCCGAGCGGGGGGGTCGGAGACCCAGTACTTC
.,TRBV15,TRBJ1-1,.,CATSRDTGSLNTEAFF,TGTGCCACCAGCAGAGACACTGGAAGTTTGAACACTGAAGCTTTCTTT
.,TRBV9,TRBJ2-3,.,CASARGSFTDTQYF,TGTGCCAGCGCGAGGGGCTCCTTCACAGATACGCAGTATTTT
TRBD1,TRBV12-3/TRBV12-4,TRBJ2-1,few,CANTPGTVYNEQFF,TGTGCCAACACCCCCGGGACAGTTTACAATGAGCAGTTCTTC
.,TRBV9,TRBJ2-5,few,CASSVTVTGETQYF,TGTGCCAGCAGCGTAACGGTTACGGGGGAGACCCAGTACTTC
.,TRBV12-3/TRBV12-4,TRBJ1-4,.,CASSRLGGDNEKLFF,TGTGCCAGCAGTCGTCTGGGCGGTGACAATGAAAAACTGTTTTTT
.,TRBV5-1,TRBJ2-7,.,CTSSLAGGSSYEQYF,TGCACCAGCAGCTTGGCCGGGGGAAGCTCCTACGAGCAGTACTTC
TRBD1,TRBV4-3,TRBJ2-5,.,CASSRTWTGEETQYF,TGCGCCAGCAGTCGCACCTGGACAGGGGAAGAGACCCAGTACTTC
TRBD1,TRBV7-9,TRBJ2-1,.,CASSVEGAVYNEQFF,TGTGCCAGCAGCGTAGAGGGGGCGGTCTACAATGAGCAGTTCTTC
TRBD2,TRBV7-2,TRBJ2-5,.,CASTLAGGQETQYF,TGTGCCAGCACTCTAGCGGGAGGGCAAGAGACCCAGTACTTC
TRBD2,TRBV7-2,TRBJ2-5,few,CASSLEGGGAGETQYF,TGTGCCAGCAGCTTAGAAGGCGGGGGGGCCGGAGAGACCCAGTACTTC
.,TRBV25-1,TRBJ2-5,.,CASSGKGGYTETQYF,TGTGCCAGCAGTGGGAAGGGGGGGTACACGGAGACCCAGTACTTC
.,TRBV28,TRBJ1-2,few,CASRQEYDTDGYTF,TGTGCCAGCAGGCAGGAGTATGACACTGATGGCTACACCTTC
.,TRBV5-6,TRBJ2-1,few,CASSLERPGEQFF,TGTGCCAGCAGCTTGGAACGGCCGGGCGAGCAGTTCTTC
.,TRBV7-6,TRBJ1-2,.,CASSPRHRVTTYGYTF,TGTGCCAGCAGCCCTAGGCACAGAGTGACCACTTATGGCTACACCTTC
.,TRBV6-1,TRBJ2-5,few,CASSDIALRETQYF,TGTGCCAGCAGTGATATCGCCCTACGCGAGACCCAGTACTTC
.,TRBV20-1,TRBJ2-5,.,CSARVGSVEETQYF,TGCAGTGCTAGAGTGGGGTCTGTTGAAGAGACCCAGTACTTC
.,TRBV7-3,TRBJ2-1,medium-sized,CASSPPGIEVFNEQFF,TGTGCCAGCAGCCCCCCCGGGATAGAAGTGTTTAATGAGCAGTTCTTC
.,TRBV7-9,TRBJ1-2,.,CASSFPPGSGYGYTF,TGTGCCAGCAGCTTCCCCCCGGGGTCGGGATATGGCTACACCTTC
TRBD1,TRBV5-1,TRBJ2-3,many,CASSSDPRPGTGRDTQYF,TGCGCCAGCAGCTCCGATCCGCGTCCCGGGACAGGGCGTGATACGCAGTATTTT
.,TRBV11-2,TRBJ2-1,.,CASSLIGGMGYNEQFF,TGTGCCAGCAGCTTGATAGGGGGTATGGGGTACAATGAGCAGTTCTTC
TRBD1,TRBV27,TRBJ2-7,many,CASRSRDRGFYEQYF,TGTGCCAGCAGAAGCCGGGACAGGGGGTTCTACGAGCAGTACTTC
TRBD1,TRBV7-9,TRBJ1-1,few,CASSPGQEMNTEAFF,TGTGCCAGCAGCCCGGGACAGGAAATGAACACTGAAGCTTTCTTT
.,TRBV7-2,TRBJ2-1,.,CASSLLQAYNEQFF,TGTGCCAGCAGCTTATTACAGGCCTACAATGAGCAGTTCTTC
TRBD1,TRBV18,TRBJ1-1,.,CASSPPARGQGGTEAFF,TGTGCCAGCTCACCCCCAGCCAGGGGGCAGGGGGGCACTGAAGCTTTCTTT
.,TRBV24-1,TRBJ1-2,.,CATSDEDGNYGYTF,TGTGCCACCAGTGATGAGGACGGGAACTATGGCTACACCTTC
.,TRBV28,TRBJ2-1,few,CASTRARDEQFF,TGTGCCAGCACCAGAGCCCGGGACGAGCAGTTCTTC